These T cell receptor beta chains were read from a single sample in a study of blood T cell repertoires in COVID-19. Data came from immunoSEQ multiplex PCR; TCRdb stores just in-frame clones and leaves some out. The table lists 300,000 to 450,000 clones, around 87% of them singletons, with 1.3% in the top ten. The specimen was PBMCs or T cells enriched from blood (not recorded which). The receptor source for this set is a man aged 25 to 40 who had recovered from COVID-19. Each CDR3 is given with its conserved first and last residue. The D gene is left open where the match is weak. Where a row states a size, it is once, few, many or the class of an expanded clone; other rows omit it.

V: TRBV19; length: 18; size: NA; D: TRBD1; J: TRBJ1-3; CDR3: CASSSPGRDRMSGNTIYF; DNA: TGTGCCAGTAGTTCACCGGGACGGGACAGAATGTCTGGAAACACCATATATTTT
V: TRBV10-3; length: 14; size: once; D: TRBD1; J: TRBJ2-7; CDR3: CAARTGQETYEQYF; DNA: TGTGCCGCCAGAACTGGACAGGAGACCTACGAGCAGTACTTC
V: TRBV20-1; length: 9; size: NA; D: TRBD1; J: TRBJ1-2; CDR3: CSAPGGYTF; DNA: TGCAGTGCCCCAGGGGGTTACACCTTC
V: TRBV25-1; length: 13; size: NA; D: NA; J: TRBJ2-1; CDR3: CASGVGENNEQFF; DNA: TGTGCCAGTGGAGTGGGAGAGAACAATGAGCAGTTCTTC
V: TRBV5-1; length: 18; size: few; D: NA; J: TRBJ1-2; CDR3: CASSLKWDSTNANYGYTF; DNA: TGCGCCAGCAGCTTGAAATGGGACTCGACGAACGCAAACTATGGCTACACCTTC
V: TRBV19; length: 13; size: NA; D: NA; J: TRBJ2-2; CDR3: CAGISTNTGELFF; DNA: TGTGCCGGTATAAGCACCAACACCGGGGAGCTGTTTTTT
V: TRBV5-1; length: 16; size: NA; D: TRBD2; J: TRBJ2-1; CDR3: CASSLDAGRAYNEQFF; DNA: TGCGCCAGCAGCTTGGACGCGGGGAGGGCCTACAATGAGCAGTTCTTC
V: TRBV28; length: 15; size: NA; D: NA; J: TRBJ2-5; CDR3: CASSARRGLEETQYF; DNA: TGTGCCAGCAGTGCGCGTCGAGGCCTAGAAGAGACCCAGTACTTC
V: TRBV6-5; length: 16; size: NA; D: TRBD1; J: TRBJ1-1; CDR3: CASSLTGTGPVTEAFF; DNA: TGTGCCAGCAGTTTAACCGGGACAGGGCCTGTCACTGAAGCTTTCTTT
V: TRBV4-1; length: 14; size: few; D: TRBD1; J: TRBJ1-2; CDR3: CASSQGDRNDGYTF; DNA: TGCGCCAGCAGCCAAGGGGACAGGAACGATGGCTACACCTTC
V: TRBV6-5; length: 12; size: NA; D: NA; J: TRBJ2-1; CDR3: CASSYRGGEQFF; DNA: TGTGCCAGCAGTTACAGGGGGGGCGAGCAGTTCTTC
V: TRBV6-2/TRBV6-3; length: 18; size: NA; D: TRBD2; J: TRBJ2-5; CDR3: CASSSPTLRGASTGTQYF; DNA: TGTGCCAGCAGTTCCCCGACTTTGCGGGGGGCAAGCACCGGGACCCAGTACTTC
V: TRBV9; length: 14; size: NA; D: NA; J: TRBJ2-7; CDR3: CASSVGADSYEQYF; DNA: TGTGCCAGCAGCGTAGGGGCTGACTCCTACGAGCAGTACTTC
V: TRBV20-1; length: 11; size: NA; D: NA; J: TRBJ2-7; CDR3: CSAYSAVEQYF; DNA: TGCAGTGCATACTCAGCGGTCGAGCAGTACTTC
V: TRBV5-1; length: 15; size: NA; D: NA; J: TRBJ1-2; CDR3: CASSLEPGTNYGYTF; DNA: TGCGCCAGCAGCTTGGAACCCGGGACTAACTATGGCTACACCTTC
V: TRBV7-2; length: 15; size: NA; D: NA; J: TRBJ2-5; CDR3: CASSLRGDSAETQYF; DNA: TGTGCCAGCAGCTTAAGAGGAGATTCGGCGGAGACCCAGTACTTC
V: TRBV19; length: 17; size: NA; D: TRBD2; J: TRBJ2-1; CDR3: CASSIDSGAHSYNEQFF; DNA: TGTGCCAGTAGTATAGATAGCGGGGCGCACTCCTACAATGAGCAGTTCTTC
V: TRBV7-9; length: 14; size: NA; D: TRBD1; J: TRBJ1-6; CDR3: CASGPDRVNSPLHF; DNA: TGTGCCAGCGGTCCGGACAGGGTGAATTCACCCCTCCACTTT
V: TRBV4-1; length: 12; size: NA; D: NA; J: TRBJ2-5; CDR3: CASSQEAGAQYF; DNA: TGCGCCAGCAGCCAAGAAGCCGGGGCCCAGTACTTC
V: TRBV6-5; length: 14; size: NA; D: TRBD1; J: TRBJ1-2; CDR3: CASSYSNRGLDYTF; DNA: TGTGCCAGCAGTTACTCGAACAGGGGGCTTGACTACACCTTC
V: TRBV4-1; length: 18; size: NA; D: NA; J: TRBJ1-4; CDR3: CASSPLKSNIATNEKLFF; DNA: TGCGCCAGCAGCCCTCTTAAGTCCAACATCGCAACTAATGAAAAACTGTTTTTT
V: TRBV29-1; length: 13; size: NA; D: TRBD1; J: TRBJ1-2; CDR3: CSVEEQGALGYTF; DNA: TGCAGCGTTGAAGAACAGGGGGCGCTCGGCTACACCTTC
V: TRBV12-3/TRBV12-4; length: 11; size: once; D: NA; J: TRBJ1-4; CDR3: CASSSTDKLFF; DNA: TGTGCCAGCAGTTCGACAGATAAACTGTTTTTT
V: TRBV7-2; length: 17; size: once; D: NA; J: TRBJ1-2; CDR3: CASSLGGSSGPNYGYTF; DNA: TGTGCCAGCAGCTTAGGAGGGAGCAGCGGTCCTAACTATGGCTACACCTTC
V: TRBV2; length: 15; size: NA; D: TRBD1; J: TRBJ1-2; CDR3: CASSEQGGQGTSYTF; DNA: TGTGCCAGCAGTGAGCAAGGGGGACAGGGGACAAGCTACACCTTC
V: TRBV7-2; length: 13; size: NA; D: NA; J: TRBJ1-2; CDR3: CASSLNAEGVLTF; DNA: TGTGCCAGCAGCTTAAATGCAGAAGGGGTGCTCACCTTC
V: TRBV24-1; length: 13; size: NA; D: TRBD1; J: TRBJ1-2; CDR3: CAIGTGAYYGYTF; DNA: TGTGCCATCGGGACAGGGGCATACTATGGCTACACCTTC
V: TRBV18; length: 16; size: NA; D: TRBD1; J: TRBJ2-3; CDR3: CASSPLGQGITDTQYF; DNA: TGTGCCAGCTCACCTCTTGGACAGGGGATCACAGATACGCAGTATTTT
V: TRBV4-3; length: 15; size: NA; D: TRBD1; J: TRBJ1-2; CDR3: CASSQDQGAGYGYTF; DNA: TGCGCCAGCAGCCAAGATCAGGGGGCAGGCTATGGCTACACCTTC
V: TRBV7-2; length: 12; size: NA; D: NA; J: TRBJ1-5; CDR3: CASSFPSQPQHF; DNA: TGTGCCAGCAGCTTCCCCTCCCAGCCCCAGCATTTT
V: TRBV2; length: 11; size: NA; D: NA; J: TRBJ2-1; CDR3: CASSEYNEQFF; DNA: TGTGCCAGCAGCGAGTACAATGAGCAGTTCTTC
V: TRBV19; length: 16; size: once; D: TRBD1; J: TRBJ1-1; CDR3: CASSIYRTGGNTEAFF; DNA: TGTGCCAGTAGTATTTACCGGACAGGGGGCAACACTGAAGCTTTCTTT
V: TRBV9; length: 15; size: NA; D: TRBD1; J: TRBJ1-2; CDR3: CASSPMDRGDYGYTF; DNA: TGTGCCAGCAGCCCAATGGACAGGGGAGACTATGGCTACACCTTC
V: TRBV7-2; length: 12; size: NA; D: TRBD1; J: TRBJ1-1; CDR3: CASSLQGAGAFF; DNA: TGTGCCAGCAGCTTGCAGGGGGCGGGAGCTTTCTTT
V: TRBV27; length: 13; size: NA; D: NA; J: TRBJ2-2; CDR3: CASRSGNTGELFF; DNA: TGTGCCAGCAGATCAGGAAACACCGGGGAGCTGTTTTTT
V: TRBV5-1; length: 13; size: NA; D: NA; J: TRBJ2-4; CDR3: CASRSGGLNIQYF; DNA: TGCGCCAGCAGGTCCGGCGGTCTGAACATTCAGTACTTC
V: TRBV9; length: 15; size: NA; D: TRBD1; J: TRBJ2-1; CDR3: CASSRDSPIDNEQFF; DNA: TGTGCCAGCAGCCGGGACAGCCCTATCGACAATGAGCAGTTCTTC
V: TRBV6-4; length: 15; size: once; D: NA; J: TRBJ1-6; CDR3: CASSLGAGVDSPLHF; DNA: TGTGCCAGCAGCTTGGGGGCCGGGGTGGATTCACCCCTCCACTTT
V: TRBV30; length: 12; size: NA; D: TRBD1; J: TRBJ2-7; CDR3: CAWALPGQSGYF; DNA: TGTGCCTGGGCCCTTCCGGGACAGTCAGGTTACTTC
V: TRBV3-1/TRBV3-2; length: 14; size: NA; D: NA; J: TRBJ1-2; CDR3: CASSQDAGFRGYTF; DNA: TGTGCCAGCAGCCAAGATGCAGGGTTTCGTGGCTACACCTTC
V: TRBV25-1; length: 14; size: few; D: NA; J: TRBJ1-1; CDR3: CASSDSTGATEAFF; DNA: TGTGCCAGCAGTGATTCTACAGGAGCCACTGAAGCTTTCTTT